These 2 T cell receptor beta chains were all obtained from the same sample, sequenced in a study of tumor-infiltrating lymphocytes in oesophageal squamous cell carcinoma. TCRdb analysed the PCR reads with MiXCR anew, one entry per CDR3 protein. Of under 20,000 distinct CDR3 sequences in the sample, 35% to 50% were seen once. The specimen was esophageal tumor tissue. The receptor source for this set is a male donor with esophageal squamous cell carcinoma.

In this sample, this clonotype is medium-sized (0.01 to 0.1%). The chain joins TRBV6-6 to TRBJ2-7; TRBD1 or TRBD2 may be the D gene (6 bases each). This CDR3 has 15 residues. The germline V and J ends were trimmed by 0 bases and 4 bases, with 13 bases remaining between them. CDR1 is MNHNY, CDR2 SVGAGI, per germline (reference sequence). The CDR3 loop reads CASSYSIQGGYEQYF. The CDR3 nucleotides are TGTGCCAGCAGTTACTCGATTCAAGGGGGGTACGAGCAGTACTTC.

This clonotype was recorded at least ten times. The CDR3 sequence: CASSFTPGPPNTEAFF. The CDR3 DNA sequence: TGTGCCAGCAGTTTCACACCGGGACCGCCGAACACTGAAGCTTTCTTT. The chain employs TRBV6-1 and TRBJ1-1, with TRBD1 as a possible D gene (5 bases). The CDR3 loop spans 16 amino acids. Trimming left V 5 bases short and J 1 base short, with 17 bases between. Germline CDR1 MNHNS, CDR2 SASEGT.